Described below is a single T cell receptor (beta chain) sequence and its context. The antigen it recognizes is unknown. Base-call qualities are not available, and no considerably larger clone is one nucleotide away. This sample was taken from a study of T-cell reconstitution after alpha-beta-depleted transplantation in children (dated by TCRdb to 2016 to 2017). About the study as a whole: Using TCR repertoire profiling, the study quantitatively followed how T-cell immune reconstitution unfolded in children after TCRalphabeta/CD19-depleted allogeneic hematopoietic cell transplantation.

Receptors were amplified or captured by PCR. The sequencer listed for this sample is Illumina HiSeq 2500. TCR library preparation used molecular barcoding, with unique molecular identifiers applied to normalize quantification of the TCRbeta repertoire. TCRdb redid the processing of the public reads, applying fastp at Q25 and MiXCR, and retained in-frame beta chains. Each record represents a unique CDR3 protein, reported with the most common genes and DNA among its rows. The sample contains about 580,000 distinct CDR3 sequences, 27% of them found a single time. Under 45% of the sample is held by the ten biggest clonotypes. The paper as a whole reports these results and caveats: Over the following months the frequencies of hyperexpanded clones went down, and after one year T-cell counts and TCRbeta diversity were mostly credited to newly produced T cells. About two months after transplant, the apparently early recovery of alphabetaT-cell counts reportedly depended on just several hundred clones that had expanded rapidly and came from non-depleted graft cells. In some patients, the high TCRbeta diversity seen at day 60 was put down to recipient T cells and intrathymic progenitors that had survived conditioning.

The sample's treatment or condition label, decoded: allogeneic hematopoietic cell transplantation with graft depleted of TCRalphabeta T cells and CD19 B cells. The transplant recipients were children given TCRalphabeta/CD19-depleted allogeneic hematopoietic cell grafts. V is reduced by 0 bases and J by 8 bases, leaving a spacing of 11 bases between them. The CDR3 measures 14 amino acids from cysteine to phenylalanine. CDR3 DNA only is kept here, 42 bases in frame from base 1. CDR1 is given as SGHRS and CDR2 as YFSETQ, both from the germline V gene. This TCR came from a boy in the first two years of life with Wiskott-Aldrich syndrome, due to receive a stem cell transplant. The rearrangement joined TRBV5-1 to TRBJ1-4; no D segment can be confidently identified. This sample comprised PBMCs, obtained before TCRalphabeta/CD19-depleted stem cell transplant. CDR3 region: CASSLAYTQEKLFF. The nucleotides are TGCGCCAGCAGCTTGGCCTATACTCAAGAAAAACTGTTTTTT. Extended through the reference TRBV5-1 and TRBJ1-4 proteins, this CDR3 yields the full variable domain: KAGVTQTPRYLIKTRGQQVTLSCSPISGHRSVSWYQQTPGQGLQFLFEYFSETQRNKGNFPGRFSGRQFSNSRSEMNVSTLELGDSALYLCASSLAYTQEKLFFGSGTQLSVL.